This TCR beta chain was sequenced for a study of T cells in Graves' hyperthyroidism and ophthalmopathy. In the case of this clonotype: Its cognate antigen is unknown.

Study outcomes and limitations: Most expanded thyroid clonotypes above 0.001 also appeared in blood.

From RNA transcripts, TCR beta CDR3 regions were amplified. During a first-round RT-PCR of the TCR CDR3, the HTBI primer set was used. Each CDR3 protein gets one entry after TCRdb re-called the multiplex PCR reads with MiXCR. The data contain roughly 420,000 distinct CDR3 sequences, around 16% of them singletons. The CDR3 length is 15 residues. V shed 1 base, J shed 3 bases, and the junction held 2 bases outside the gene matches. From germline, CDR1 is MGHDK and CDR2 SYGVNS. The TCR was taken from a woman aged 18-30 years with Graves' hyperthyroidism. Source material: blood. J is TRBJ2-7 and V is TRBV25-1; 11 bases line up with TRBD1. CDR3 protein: CASSESGTGGYEQYF. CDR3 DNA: TGTGCCAGCAGTGAATCTGGGACAGGGGGCTACGAGCAGTACTTC.